These T cell receptor beta chains were read from a single sample in a study of OX40 agonist ivuxolimab in advanced cancers. Clones were read by immunoSEQ multiplex PCR, and TCRdb kept only the in-frame ones, dropping some. This sample carries about 84,000 clones, roughly 82% of them seen once, and the ten largest clones take less than 3%. The sequencing used CD4+ or CD8+ T cells sorted from blood, collected in a trial of the OX40 agonist ivuxolimab. The receptor source for this set is an adult with an advanced solid tumor such as melanoma, head and neck, liver or kidney cancer. The CDR3 runs from the conserved cysteine through the conserved F or W. Fields, in order: D gene, V gene, clone size, J gene, CDR3 DNA, CDR3 protein. The D gene is left open where the match is weak. Size is omitted from some rows. Given values are once, few, many or a class for expanded clones.

-,TRBV5-1,-,TRBJ1-4,TGCGCCAGCAGCCCGTCGGACACCACTAATGAAAAACTGTTTTTT,CASSPSDTTNEKLFF
-,TRBV5-6,-,TRBJ2-5,TGTGCCAGCAGCCCAGACAGGGGACTACAAGAGACCCAGTACTTC,CASSPDRGLQETQYF
-,TRBV28,-,TRBJ2-1,TGTGCCAGCAGTTTAAGTAACAGCCACAATGAGCAGTTCTTC,CASSLSNSHNEQFF
-,TRBV5-4,-,TRBJ2-5,TGTGCCAGCAGCATCGACAGTCTAGAGACCCAGTACTTC,CASSIDSLETQYF
TRBD1,TRBV10-3,-,TRBJ1-5,TGTGCCATCAGTCCCGGGACAGAACAGCCCCAGCATTTT,CAISPGTEQPQHF
-,TRBV9,few,TRBJ1-1,TGTGCCAGCAGCGTAGTTAGGACAGAGAACACTGAAGCTTTCTTT,CASSVVRTENTEAFF
-,TRBV5-1,-,TRBJ2-1,TGCGCCAGCAGCTTGCCGGAGAGCTCCTACAATGAGCAGTTCTTC,CASSLPESSYNEQFF
-,TRBV11-2,once,TRBJ2-1,TGTGCCATCGGCACCGGGTCTCGCCGGAGGGGCAATGAGCAGTTCTTC,CAIGTGSRRRGNEQFF
-,TRBV6-4,-,TRBJ1-1,TGTGCCAGCAGTGTAGGTCCGGGTAACACTGAAGCTTTCTTT,CASSVGPGNTEAFF
TRBD2,TRBV7-2,-,TRBJ2-5,TGTGCCAGCAGCCCCAGGACCGGTTTTAGCGGGGGGGCCCGGGAGACCCAGTACTTC,CASSPRTGFSGGARETQYF
-,TRBV18,-,TRBJ2-4,TGTGCCAGCTCACCATATGTTGAAGGGTTCAAAAACATTCAGTACTTC,CASSPYVEGFKNIQYF
TRBD1,TRBV18,-,TRBJ1-2,TGTGCCAGCTCTTACAGGGACAGGGGCCCATATGGCTACACCTTC,CASSYRDRGPYGYTF
TRBD1,TRBV7-2,-,TRBJ2-5,TGTGCCAGCAGCGCACAGGGGGCTGCGGAGACCCAGTACTTC,CASSAQGAAETQYF
TRBD1,TRBV27,-,TRBJ1-2,TGTGCCAGCAGACGTACAGGGGGCAACTATGGCTACACCTTC,CASRRTGGNYGYTF
-,TRBV29-1,-,TRBJ2-5,TGCAGCGGTGGACAGTTTAAGGAGACCCAGTACTTC,CSGGQFKETQYF
-,TRBV4-1,-,TRBJ2-4,TGCGCCAGCAGCCAAGTCTCTTGGTCCAAAAACATTCAGTACTTC,CASSQVSWSKNIQYF
-,TRBV6-5,-,TRBJ1-2,TGTGCCAGCAGACTACCGGGAGGGGCTGGCTACACCTTC,CASRLPGGAGYTF
TRBD1,TRBV6-5,-,TRBJ1-2,TGTGCCAGCAGAAGGGACAGAGAGGGGGCCTATGGCTACACCTTC,CASRRDREGAYGYTF
-,TRBV4-3,few,TRBJ2-5,TGCGCCAGCAGCCAAGGACCAAGGAGACGGATGTACCAAGAGACCCAGTACTTC,CASSQGPRRRMYQETQYF
-,TRBV11-1,-,TRBJ1-1,TGTGCCAGCAGCTTAGCTTTGACGGGCACTGAAGCTTTCTTT,CASSLALTGTEAFF
-,TRBV14,-,TRBJ2-7,TGTGCCAGCAGCCCCACCCGCTCGGGCGAGCAGTACTTC,CASSPTRSGEQYF
-,TRBV2,-,TRBJ2-5,TGTGCCAGCACCTTAATTGGACAGAAAGAGACCCAGTACTTC,CASTLIGQKETQYF
-,TRBV4-1,-,TRBJ2-6,TGCGCCAGCAGCCAAACACAGGTACTAAGCTCTGGGGCCAACGTCCTGACTTTC,CASSQTQVLSSGANVLTF
TRBD2,TRBV6-1,-,TRBJ2-3,TGTGCCAGCAGTGCGGTGTTAGCGGGGGGACGAGATACGCAGTATTTT,CASSAVLAGGRDTQYF
-,TRBV6-1,-,TRBJ1-4,TGTGCCAGCAGTGACAGGGGCGTAAGTGAAAAACTGTTTTTT,CASSDRGVSEKLFF
-,TRBV5-1,-,TRBJ2-1,TGCGCCAGCAGCTTGGGGACAACCTCCTACAATGAGCAGTTCTTC,CASSLGTTSYNEQFF
-,TRBV9,-,TRBJ1-3,TGTGCCAGCAGCGGATTACTCGGGGACATCGTCTCTGGAAACACCATATATTTT,CASSGLLGDIVSGNTIYF
-,TRBV19,once,TRBJ1-2,TGTGCCAGTAACCCAGGGGACCTGCCTCGGGGAGGCTACACCTTC,CASNPGDLPRGGYTF
TRBD2,TRBV7-2,-,TRBJ2-7,TGTGCCAGCAGCTTAGAAGGCGGGGGGGCCCGCGAGCAGTACTTC,CASSLEGGGAREQYF
-,TRBV10-2,-,TRBJ2-1,TGCGCCAGCAGTGAACCCGGCAATGAGCAGTTCTTC,CASSEPGNEQFF
-,TRBV5-1,-,TRBJ1-1,TGCGCCAGCAGCCCCGGGACCGAAAGCACTGAAGCTTTCTTT,CASSPGTESTEAFF